Shown below are 21 T cell receptor beta chains from a single sample sequenced in a study of shared clonotypes between healthy human individuals. Repertoires were generated with immunoSEQ multiplex PCR, while TCRdb's copy carries only in-frame clones and drops some. The sample lists 2,100,000 or so clones, 95% occurring once. Sequencing was performed on naive CD4+ T cells sorted from blood. Subset denoted: CD45RA+ positively selected. The receptors here all came from a man in his late teens or twenties in good health.

The chain joins TRBV27 to TRBJ1-5; TRBD1 agrees at 7 bases. Trimming cost V 5 bases and J 5 bases; bases outside gene matches: 15. CDR1 is MNHEY, CDR2 SMNVEV, per germline (reference sequence). There are 17 residues in the CDR3. CDR3 in DNA: TGTGCCAGCAGTCCCGGCGGGACAGTCCGAAAGGATCAGCCCCAGCATTTT. Translated: CASSPGGTVRKDQPQHF.

With regard to this clone: Other DNA sequences in the same sample also yield this CDR3. This sequence joins TRBV28 and TRBJ1-1; weak D call: TRBD1 (5 bases). This CDR3 is built from 15 residues. V lost 2 bases to trimming and J lost 2 bases, with 12 bases between them. Germline values: CDR1 MDHEN, CDR2 SYDVKM. CDR3 sequence (DNA): TGTGCCAGCAGTTTAGGTGGGGCGGGAAACACTGAAGCTTTCTTT. Residues: CASSLGGAGNTEAFF. Supplemented by reference TRBV28 and TRBJ1-1, the full variable domain reads DVKVTQSSRYLVKRTGEKVFLECVQDMDHENMFWYRQDPGLGLRLIYFSYDVKMKEKGDIPEGYSVSREKKERFSLILESASTNQTSMYLCASSLGGAGNTEAFFGQGTRLTVV.

The chain has TRBV4-2 and TRBJ1-2, with TRBD1 as a possible D gene (6 bases). V lost 3 bases and J lost 3, with 17 bases in between. Looked up from germline, CDR1 is LGHNA and CDR2 is YNFKEQ. The CDR3 has 16 amino acids. The CDR3 reads CASSHDSGAGDYGYTF. In DNA, the CDR3 is TGTGCCAGCAGCCATGATTCAGGGGCCGGGGACTATGGCTACACCTTC.

J is TRBJ1-3 and V is TRBV29-1; no clear D. The V and J ends lost 1 base and 4 bases respectively, with 11 bases between them. The CDR3 is 14 amino acids. CDR1 and CDR2 from the germline V gene are SQVTM and ANQGSEA. CDR3 sequence: CSVEVVNAGNTIYF. The CDR3 DNA follows: TGCAGCGTTGAAGTCGTTAATGCGGGAAACACCATATATTTT.

This chain joins TRBV7-2 and TRBJ1-3; 12 bases are a match to TRBD1. Per the germline V gene, CDR1 is SGHTA and CDR2 is FQGNSA. The CDR3 covers 16 residues. Germline trimming cut 3 bases from V and 4 bases from J; bases unmatched to any gene: 4. The CDR3 is CASSLRDRGLGNTIYF. The CDR3 nucleotides are TGTGCCAGCAGCTTGAGGGACAGGGGGCTAGGAAACACCATATATTTT. Combining the CDR3 with reference TRBV7-2 and TRBJ1-3 gives the whole variable domain GAGVSQSPSNKVTEKGKDVELRCDPISGHTALYWYRQSLGQGLEFLIYFQGNSAPDKSGLPSDRFSAERTGGSVSTLTIQRTQQEDSAVYLCASSLRDRGLGNTIYFGEGSWLTVV.

The chain combines TRBV30 with TRBJ1-1; D uncertain. This CDR3 comprises 12 residues. Germline loops: CDR1 GTSNPN, CDR2 SVGIG (reference sequence). V lost 8 bases to trimming and J lost 2 bases, with 12 bases between them. The CDR3 sequence is CALFWANTEAFF. The CDR3 bases are TGTGCCCTCTTTTGGGCCAACACTGAAGCTTTCTTT. Complete variable domain (other parts from reference TRBV30 and TRBJ1-1): SQTIHQWPATLVQPVGSPLSLECTVEGTSNPNLYWYRQAAGRGLQLLFYSVGIGQISSEVPQNLSASRPQDRQFILSSKKLLLSDSGFYLCALFWANTEAFFGQGTRLTVV.

J is TRBJ2-1 and V is TRBV7-2, with 7 bases identical to TRBD1. V shed 4 bases and J 4 bases; nucleotides not matched to a gene: 7. The CDR3 length is 15 residues. Germline assignment: CDR1 SGHTA and CDR2 FQGNSA. The CDR3 here is CASSSMGTEYNEQFF. The CDR3 nucleotides read TGTGCCAGCAGCTCTATGGGGACAGAATACAATGAGCAGTTCTTC.

The V call is TRBV6-6, the J call TRBJ1-6; TRBD1 might be the D (6 bases). V was shortened by 6 bases and J by 13 bases, with 19 bases between the two germline ends. CDR3 size: 14 residues. Germline values: CDR1 MNHNY, CDR2 SVGAGI (reference sequence). The CDR3 bases are TGTGCCAGCAGCCCCACAGGGCCCTCCACTCCCCTCCACTTT. It translates to CASSPTGPSTPLHF.

J is TRBJ2-7 and V is TRBV27, with TRBD1 matching over 11 bases. Germline V gene sequence: CDR1 MNHEY, CDR2 SMNVEV (reference sequence). Trimming at V came to 5 bases and at J to 3 bases, leaving 9 bases not matched to a gene. The CDR3 sequence is 16 residues long. CDR3 nucleotide sequence: TGTGCCAGCAGTGTCCCCCGGACAGGGGGCTTCTACGAGCAGTACTTC. It encodes CASSVPRTGGFYEQYF.

Comment on this clone: The same CDR3 also results from other DNA sequences found in this sample. The V gene is TRBV20-1, the J gene TRBJ2-1; 7 bases agree with TRBD1. CDR1 and CDR2 (germline): DFQATT, SNEGSKA (reference sequence). This CDR3 has 10 residues. In nucleotides, the CDR3 is TGCAGCGCGACAGGGAATGAGCAGTTCTTC. This gives the protein CSATGNEQFF.

The chain is built from TRBV15 and TRBJ2-7; TRBD2 aligns across 9 bases. The ends lost 0 bases at V and 4 bases at J; junction bases unmatched: 13. The CDR3 loop spans 18 amino acids. Germline V CDR1 and CDR2: LNHNV, YYDKDF (reference sequence). The CDR3 reads CATSREVVLFSGGYEQYF. In nucleotides, the CDR3 is TGTGCCACCAGCAGAGAGGTCGTCTTATTTAGCGGGGGTTACGAGCAGTACTTC.

The chain recombines TRBV7-9 with TRBJ2-7; 10 bases map to TRBD1. The CDR3 runs to 14 residues. The germline V gene encodes CDR1 SEHNR and CDR2 FQNEAQ (reference sequence). The V segment lost 6 bases and the J segment 4 bases; nucleotides outside the gene matches: 6. The CDR3 protein is CASRWGQGNYEQYF. The CDR3, as DNA: TGTGCCAGCAGATGGGGACAGGGGAATTACGAGCAGTACTTC.

About this clone itself: At the DNA level, this CDR3 is encoded by other sequences in the same sample as well. The CDR3 protein is CASSLGQGTNEKLFF. In DNA form, the CDR3 reads TGTGCCAGCAGCTTAGGTCAGGGGACTAATGAAAAACTGTTTTTT. The chain links TRBV11-2 to TRBJ1-4, with D perhaps TRBD1 (6 bases). CDR1 and CDR2 (germline): SGHAT, FQNNGV. The CDR3 runs 15 residues. Trimming left V 1 base short and J 2 bases short, with 8 bases between.

This rearrangement joins TRBV2 to TRBJ2-5; 8 bases map to TRBD2. V shed 6 bases and J 4 bases; nucleotides not matched to a gene: 4. CDR3 length: 13 residues. Germline V gene sequence: CDR1 SNHLY, CDR2 FYNNEI. CDR3 loop: CASSLGLAETQYF. CDR3 in DNA: TGTGCCAGCAGCCTCGGACTAGCAGAGACCCAGTACTTC.

CDR3 protein: CASSGQGNEQYF. CDR3 sequence (DNA): TGCGCCAGCAGTGGGCAAGGGAACGAGCAGTACTTC. V is TRBV10-1 and J is TRBJ2-7; no clear D gene. Trimming took 4 bases from V and 5 from J, leaving 9 bases between them. The CDR3 length is 12 residues. Germline V gene data show CDR1 as WNHNN and CDR2 as SYGVQD (reference sequence).

The J gene is TRBJ1-6, the V gene TRBV18; the D is unclear. CDR1 is KGHSH and CDR2 is LQKENI in the germline V gene. The CDR3 length is 14 residues. V lost 0 bases, J lost 7 bases, and 7 bases lay in between. CDR3 in DNA: TGTGCCAGCTCACCACCGGTAAGGAATTCACCCCTCCACTTT. Translated: CASSPPVRNSPLHF.

This clone was picked up one time. This sample includes further DNA sequences coding for the same CDR3. The genes are TRBV10-3 and TRBJ1-2; D perhaps matches TRBD1 (6 bases). This CDR3 comprises 14 residues. Germline lookup yields CDR1 ENHRY and CDR2 SYGVKD. The V end lost 0 bases, the J end lost 4 bases, and 9 bases lay between the germline ends. The CDR3 loop is CAISESQGLYGYTF. CDR3 nucleotide sequence: TGTGCCATCAGTGAGTCGCAGGGGCTCTATGGCTACACCTTC.

This rearrangement joins TRBV12-1 to TRBJ2-1. TRBV12-1 is an annotated pseudogene. The CDR3 sequence is 15 residues long. CDR3 loop: CASSFNSPGGNEQFF. The CDR3 nucleotides are TGTGCCAGCAGCTTTAATTCCCCAGGCGGCAATGAGCAGTTCTTC.

J is TRBJ2-7 and V is TRBV19; D gene uncertain. CDR1 and CDR2 from the germline V gene are LNHDA and SQIVND (reference sequence). Trimming left V 5 bases short and J 2 bases short, with 7 bases between. The CDR3 length is 12 residues. The CDR3 nucleotides read TGTGCCAGTAGTGGGCCAGCCTACGAGCAGTACTTC. Translating gives CASSGPAYEQYF.

The chain employs TRBV4-3 and TRBJ1-3; 7 positions agree with TRBD1. Germline values: CDR1 LGHNA, CDR2 YSLEER. V gave up 0 bases and J gave up 4 bases; unmatched junction bases: 12. The CDR3 sequence is 18 residues long. CDR3 protein: CASSQELNSGGWGNTIYF. The CDR3 bases are TGCGCCAGCAGCCAAGAACTGAATTCAGGGGGTTGGGGAAACACCATATATTTT.

The rearrangement joins TRBV29-1 to TRBJ1-1; D is unclear. V was cut by 5 bases and J by 5 bases, with 21 bases left in between. This CDR3 has 15 residues. Germline V gene data show CDR1 as SQVTM and CDR2 as ANQGSEA. As DNA, the CDR3 is TGCAGCGTTTTCACTCCGGCACCAGTATGGACTGAAGCTTTCTTT. Its protein is CSVFTPAPVWTEAFF.